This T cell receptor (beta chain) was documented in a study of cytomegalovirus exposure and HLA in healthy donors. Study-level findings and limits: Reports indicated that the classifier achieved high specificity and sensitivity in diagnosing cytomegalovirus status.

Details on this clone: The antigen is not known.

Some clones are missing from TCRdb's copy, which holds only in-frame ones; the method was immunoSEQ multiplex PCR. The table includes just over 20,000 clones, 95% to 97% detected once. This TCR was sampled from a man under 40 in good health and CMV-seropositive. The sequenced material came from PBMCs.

Written as DNA, the CDR3 is TGTGCCAGCAGCCAAGGGACAGGGTCTGGAAACACCATATATTTT. It translates to CASSQGTGSGNTIYF. The chain recombines TRBV5-6 with TRBJ1-3; 9 bases are shared with TRBD1. CDR1 and CDR2 from the germline V gene are SGHDT and YYEEEE. The CDR3 has 15 amino acids. With 4 bases clipped from V and 1 base from J, the junction kept 3 bases outside the gene matches.